This T cell receptor (beta chain) is from a study of blood T cell repertoires in COVID-19. The CDR3 consists of 15 residues. With V trimmed by 3 bases and J by 4 bases, 3 bases remained unmatched. CDR1 is SGDLS and CDR2 is YYNGEE in the germline V gene. The table came from immunoSEQ multiplex PCR; TCRdb's copy has only in-frame clones and leaves some out. The sample has 200,000 or so clones; more than 85% are singletons. The rearrangement joins TRBV9 to TRBJ2-2; 10 bases agree with TRBD1. The sample comprised peripheral blood. This TCR was recovered from a man in his sixties with COVID-19, enrolled during active disease. The CDR3 coding sequence is TGTGCCAGCAGCGCAGGACAGGGGGTCACCGGGGAGCTGTTTTTT. Its protein product is CASSAGQGVTGELFF.